This T cell receptor beta chain was obtained from a study of siplizumab effects on memory and regulatory T cells. Study-wide points: There was no confirmation of the suppressive function of proliferating Tregs from siplizumab cultures. A major contribution to the alloresponse seemed to be made by naive T cells, which seemed more diverse than memory cells.

Germline-derived CDR1 and CDR2 are MNHEY and SVGAGI. CDR3 length: 11 residues. The V end was cut by 7 bases, the J end by 8 bases, with 9 bases between. Produced via immunoSEQ multiplex PCR; TCRdb's table is partial and in-frame only. The table includes 85,000 to 130,000 clones, approximately 94% detected once. Details on this clone: What it binds is unknown.

The sequence came from a human donor in good health. Sequenced sample: Tregs sorted from blood. The chain links TRBV6-5 to TRBJ2-1; a weak D match, TRBD2 (6 bases). The CDR3 bases are TGTGCCAGCAAGCGGGCGGATGAGCAGTTCTTC. It is translated as CASKRADEQFF.